This TCR beta chain was recovered during a study of graft-versus-host responses after intestinal transplantation. Study-wide context: All recipients were transplanted with multivisceral, liver-intestinal, or isolated intestinal grafts. Each recipient received anti-thymocyte globulin induction, then tacrolimus and steroids for 3 to 4 years.

Notes on this clone: The antigen is not known.

Some clones are missing from TCRdb's copy, which holds only in-frame ones; the method was immunoSEQ multiplex PCR. This sample has 62,000 or so clones; 90% occur once, and the top ten carry 1.5% to 2%. CDR1 is GTSNPN and CDR2 is SVGIG in the germline V gene (reference sequence). CDR3 length: 11 residues. Deletions cut 7 bases from V and 4 bases from J, with 10 bases between. General study findings and limits: Association was observed between peak circulating GvH clone levels and early post-transplant HvG declines. GvH clones were found in recipient marrow; some appeared first in ileum or blood.

This chain uses TRBV30 with TRBJ1-1; the D gene is possibly TRBD1 (5 bases). Sequencing was performed on unstimulated CD8+ T cells sorted from spleen or lymph node cells, taken before transplant. The source of this sequence is a human donor who was the organ donor for an intestinal transplant. The CDR3 sequence is CALQVTTEAFF. CDR3 coding DNA: TGTGCCTTACAGGTAACCACTGAAGCTTTCTTT.